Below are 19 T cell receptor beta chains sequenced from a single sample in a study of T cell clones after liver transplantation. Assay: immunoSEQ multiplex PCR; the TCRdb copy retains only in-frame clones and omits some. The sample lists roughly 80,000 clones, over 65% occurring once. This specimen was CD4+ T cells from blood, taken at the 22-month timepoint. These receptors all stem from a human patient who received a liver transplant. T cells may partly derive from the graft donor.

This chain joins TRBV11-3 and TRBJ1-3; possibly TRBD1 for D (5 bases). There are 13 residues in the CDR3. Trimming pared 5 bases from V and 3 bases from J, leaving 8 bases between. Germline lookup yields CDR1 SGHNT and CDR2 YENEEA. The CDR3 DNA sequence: TGTGCCAGCAGCCGAGACAGTGGAAACACCATATATTTT. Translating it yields CASSRDSGNTIYF.

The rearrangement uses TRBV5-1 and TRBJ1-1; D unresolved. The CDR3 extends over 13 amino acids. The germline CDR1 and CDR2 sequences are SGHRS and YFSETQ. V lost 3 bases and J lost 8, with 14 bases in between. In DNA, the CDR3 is TGCGCCAGCAGCTCCAGAGCGGTTGGGGAAGCTTTCTTT. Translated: CASSSRAVGEAFF. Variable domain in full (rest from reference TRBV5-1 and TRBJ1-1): KAGVTQTPRYLIKTRGQQVTLSCSPISGHRSVSWYQQTPGQGLQFLFEYFSETQRNKGNFPGRFSGRQFSNSRSEMNVSTLELGDSALYLCASSSRAVGEAFFGQGTRLTVV.

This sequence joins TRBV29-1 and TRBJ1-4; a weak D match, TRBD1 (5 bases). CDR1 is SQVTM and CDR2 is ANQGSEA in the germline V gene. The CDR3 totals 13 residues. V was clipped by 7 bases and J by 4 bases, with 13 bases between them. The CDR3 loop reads CSAPGPGNEKLFF. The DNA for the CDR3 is TGCAGCGCCCCAGGGCCGGGTAATGAAAAACTGTTTTTT. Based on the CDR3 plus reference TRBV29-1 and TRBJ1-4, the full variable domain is SAVISQKPSRDICQRGTSLTIQCQVDSQVTMMFWYRQQPGQSLTLIATANQGSEATYESGFVIDKFPISRPNLTFSTLTVSNMSPEDSSIYLCSAPGPGNEKLFFGSGTQLSVL.

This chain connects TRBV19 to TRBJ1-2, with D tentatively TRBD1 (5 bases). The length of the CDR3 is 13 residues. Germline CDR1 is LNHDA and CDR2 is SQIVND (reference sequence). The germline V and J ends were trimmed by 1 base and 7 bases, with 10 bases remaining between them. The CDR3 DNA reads TGTGCCAGTAGTATAGCGGAGGGGCTTGGCTACACCTTC. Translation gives CASSIAEGLGYTF.

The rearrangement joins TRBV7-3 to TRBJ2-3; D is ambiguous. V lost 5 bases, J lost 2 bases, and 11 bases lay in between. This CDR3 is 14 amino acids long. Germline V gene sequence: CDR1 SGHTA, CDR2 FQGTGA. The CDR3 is CASSQGLDTDTQYF. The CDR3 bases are TGTGCCAGCAGCCAAGGTCTAGACACAGATACGCAGTATTTT. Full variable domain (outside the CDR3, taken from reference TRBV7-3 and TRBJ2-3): GAGVSQTPSNKVTEKGKYVELRCDPISGHTALYWYRQSLGQGPEFLIYFQGTGAADDSGLPNDRFFAVRPEGSVSTLKIQRTERGDSAVYLCASSQGLDTDTQYFGPGTRLTVL.

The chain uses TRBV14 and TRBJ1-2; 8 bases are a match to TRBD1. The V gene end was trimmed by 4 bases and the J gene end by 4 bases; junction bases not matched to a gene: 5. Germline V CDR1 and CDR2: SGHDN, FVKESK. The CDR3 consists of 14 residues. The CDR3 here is CASSPLDRAYGYTF. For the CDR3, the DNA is TGTGCCAGCAGCCCCTTGGACAGGGCCTATGGCTACACCTTC. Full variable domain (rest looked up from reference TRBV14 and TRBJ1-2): EAGVTQFPSHSVIEKGQTVTLRCDPISGHDNLYWYRRVMGKEIKFLLHFVKESKQDESGMPNNRFLAERTGGTYSTLKVQPAELEDSGVYFCASSPLDRAYGYTFGSGTRLTVV.

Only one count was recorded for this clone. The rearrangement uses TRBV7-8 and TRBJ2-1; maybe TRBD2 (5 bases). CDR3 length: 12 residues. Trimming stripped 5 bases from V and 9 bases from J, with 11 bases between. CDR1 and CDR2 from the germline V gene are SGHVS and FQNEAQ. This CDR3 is CASSDRLSEQFF. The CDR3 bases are TGTGCCAGCAGCGACCGACTATCTGAGCAGTTCTTC.

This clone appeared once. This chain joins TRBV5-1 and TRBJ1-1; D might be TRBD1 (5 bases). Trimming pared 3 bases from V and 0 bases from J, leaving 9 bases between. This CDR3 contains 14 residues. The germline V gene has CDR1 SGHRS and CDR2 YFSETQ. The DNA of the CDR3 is TGCGCCAGCAGCTCCGGGGGTATGAACACTGAAGCTTTCTTT. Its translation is CASSSGGMNTEAFF.

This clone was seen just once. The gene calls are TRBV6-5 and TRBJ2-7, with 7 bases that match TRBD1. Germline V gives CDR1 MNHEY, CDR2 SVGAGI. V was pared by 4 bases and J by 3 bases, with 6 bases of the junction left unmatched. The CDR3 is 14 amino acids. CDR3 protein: CASSFLRDSYEQYF. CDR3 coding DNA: TGTGCCAGCAGTTTTTTACGGGACAGCTACGAGCAGTACTTC.

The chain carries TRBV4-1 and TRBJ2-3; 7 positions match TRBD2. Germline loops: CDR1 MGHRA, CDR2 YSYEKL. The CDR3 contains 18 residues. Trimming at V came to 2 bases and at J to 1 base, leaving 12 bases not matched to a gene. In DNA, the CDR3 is TGCGCCAGCAGCCAACGGGCTAGCGGCGAGGGAGGCACAGATACGCAGTATTTT. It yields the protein CASSQRASGEGGTDTQYF.

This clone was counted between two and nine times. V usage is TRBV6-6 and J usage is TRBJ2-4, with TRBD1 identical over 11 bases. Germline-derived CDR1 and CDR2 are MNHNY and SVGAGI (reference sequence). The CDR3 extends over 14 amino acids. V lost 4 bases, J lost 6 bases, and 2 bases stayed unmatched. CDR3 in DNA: TGTGCCAGCAGTTTGGGACAGGGGGGAAACATTCAGTACTTC. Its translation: CASSLGQGGNIQYF.

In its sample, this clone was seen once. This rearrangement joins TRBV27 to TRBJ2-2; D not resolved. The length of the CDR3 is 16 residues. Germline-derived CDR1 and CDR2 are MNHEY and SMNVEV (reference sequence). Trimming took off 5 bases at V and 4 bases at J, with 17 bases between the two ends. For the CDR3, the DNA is TGTGCCAGCAGTGTCCCCACCGCGGCGGTCACCGGGGAGCTGTTTTTT. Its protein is CASSVPTAAVTGELFF.

CDR3 bases: TGCGCCAGCAGCTTCAGAGGACTAGCGGGAGCGGAGGGCACAGATACGCAGTATTTT. This encodes CASSFRGLAGAEGTDTQYF. The rearrangement joins TRBV5-1 to TRBJ2-3; TRBD2 matches at 13 bases. After removal of 2 bases from V and 1 base from J, the junction contained 10 bases not matched to a gene. Germline V gene data show CDR1 as SGHRS and CDR2 as YFSETQ. The CDR3 extends over 19 amino acids.

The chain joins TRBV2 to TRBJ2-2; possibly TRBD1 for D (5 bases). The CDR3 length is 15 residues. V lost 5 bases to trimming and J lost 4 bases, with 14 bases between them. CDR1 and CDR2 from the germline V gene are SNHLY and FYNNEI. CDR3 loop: CASSQQASSTGELFF. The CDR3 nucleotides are TGTGCCAGCAGTCAACAGGCCTCCTCCACCGGGGAGCTGTTTTTT. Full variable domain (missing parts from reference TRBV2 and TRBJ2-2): EPEVTQTPSHQVTQMGQEVILRCVPISNHLYFYWYRQILGQKVEFLVSFYNNEISEKSEIFDDQFSVERPDGSNFTLKIRSTKLEDSAMYFCASSQQASSTGELFFGEGSRLTVL.

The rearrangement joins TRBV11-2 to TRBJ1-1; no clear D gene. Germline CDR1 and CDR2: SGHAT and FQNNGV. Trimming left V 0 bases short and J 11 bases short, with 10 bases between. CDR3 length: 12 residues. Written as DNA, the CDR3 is TGTGCCAGCAGCTTAGAGAGGGCGGGGGCTTTCTTT. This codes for CASSLERAGAFF.

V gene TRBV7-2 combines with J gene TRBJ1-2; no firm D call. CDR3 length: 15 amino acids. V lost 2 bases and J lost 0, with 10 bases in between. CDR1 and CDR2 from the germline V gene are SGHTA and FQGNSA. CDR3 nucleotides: TGTGCCAGCAGCTTACCCCCTACCTCTAACTATGGCTACACCTTC. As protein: CASSLPPTSNYGYTF.

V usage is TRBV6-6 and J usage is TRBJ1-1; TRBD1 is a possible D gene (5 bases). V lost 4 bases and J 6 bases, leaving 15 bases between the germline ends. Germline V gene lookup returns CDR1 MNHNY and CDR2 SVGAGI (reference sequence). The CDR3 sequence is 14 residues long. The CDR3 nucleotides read TGTGCCAGCAGTTCGGCAGGGAGTTTTGCTGAAGCTTTCTTT. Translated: CASSSAGSFAEAFF.

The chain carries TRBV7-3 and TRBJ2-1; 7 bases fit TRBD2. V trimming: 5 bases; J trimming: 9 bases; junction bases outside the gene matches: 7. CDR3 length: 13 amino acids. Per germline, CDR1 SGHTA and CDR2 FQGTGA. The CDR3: CASSLGRDPEQFF. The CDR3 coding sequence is TGTGCCAGCAGCCTGGGGAGGGACCCTGAGCAGTTCTTC.

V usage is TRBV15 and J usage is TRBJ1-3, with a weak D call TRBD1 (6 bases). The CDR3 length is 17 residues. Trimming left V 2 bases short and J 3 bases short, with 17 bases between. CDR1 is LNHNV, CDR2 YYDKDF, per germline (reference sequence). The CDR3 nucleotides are TGTGCCACCAGCAGACCCGGGGACGGACAGTTTGGAAACACCATATATTTT. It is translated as CATSRPGDGQFGNTIYF.